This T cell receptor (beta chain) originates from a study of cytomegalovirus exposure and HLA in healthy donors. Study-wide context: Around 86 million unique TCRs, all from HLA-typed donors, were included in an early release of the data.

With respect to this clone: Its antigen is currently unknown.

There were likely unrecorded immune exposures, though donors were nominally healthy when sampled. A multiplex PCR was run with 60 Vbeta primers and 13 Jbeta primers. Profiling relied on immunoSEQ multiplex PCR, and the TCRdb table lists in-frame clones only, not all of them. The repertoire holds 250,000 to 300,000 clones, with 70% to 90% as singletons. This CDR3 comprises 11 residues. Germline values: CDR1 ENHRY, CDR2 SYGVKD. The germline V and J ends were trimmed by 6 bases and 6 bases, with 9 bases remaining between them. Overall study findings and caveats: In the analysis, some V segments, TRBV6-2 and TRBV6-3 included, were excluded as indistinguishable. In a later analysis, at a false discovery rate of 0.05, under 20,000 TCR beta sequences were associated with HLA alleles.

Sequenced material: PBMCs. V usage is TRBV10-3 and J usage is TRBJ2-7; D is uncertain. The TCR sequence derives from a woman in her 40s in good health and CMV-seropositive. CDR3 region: CAIRGSSEQYF. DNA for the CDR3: TGTGCCATCAGGGGCAGCAGCGAGCAGTACTTC.